This T cell receptor beta chain was captured in a study of chemoradiotherapy in HPV16-positive cancers. Findings of the study overall: During treatment, candidate HPV-specific clones and E7-related motifs expanded in tumor. HPV-responsive T-cell expansion during chemoradiotherapy was linked to improved recurrence-free survival in HPV16-positive patients.

Concerning this clone itself: Antigen: not known.

Generated by immunoSEQ multiplex PCR, the TCRdb table keeps only in-frame clones and is missing some. The sample records about 10,000 clones, about 84% being singletons. Germline CDR1 reads MNHEY; CDR2 reads SVGAGI. V dropped 4 bases and J dropped 0 bases, with 10 bases sitting between them. The length of the CDR3 is 14 residues. This material consisted of blood, taken from a patient who underwent chemoradiotherapy. The V gene is TRBV6-5, the J gene TRBJ2-7, with D perhaps being TRBD1 or TRBD2 (5 bases each). The TCR sequence derives from a human donor with HPV-associated anogenital cancer. CDR3 sequence (DNA): TGTGCCAGCAGTTGGGACCGAGGCTCCTACGAGCAGTACTTC. Its protein is CASSWDRGSYEQYF.